This entry concerns a single TCR beta chain. Libraries were prepared by immunoSEQ multiplex PCR; TCRdb keeps only in-frame clonotypes and omits some of them. The sample yields some 93,000 clones, approximately 95% seen once. The sample belongs to a study of technical replicates of blood from several donors. The J segment lost 2 bases and the V segment lost 2 bases, leaving 4 bases of the junction unmatched. The CDR3 consists of 14 residues. Per germline, CDR1 SGHRS and CDR2 YFSETQ. The TCR sequence derives from a human donor in good health. V is TRBV5-1 and J is TRBJ2-7, with 7 bases that match TRBD1. The specimen sequenced was T cells isolated from PBMCs. The CDR3 DNA is TGCGCCAGCAGCTTCGGGACAGAAGCCTACGAGCAGTACTTC. Amino acids: CASSFGTEAYEQYF.